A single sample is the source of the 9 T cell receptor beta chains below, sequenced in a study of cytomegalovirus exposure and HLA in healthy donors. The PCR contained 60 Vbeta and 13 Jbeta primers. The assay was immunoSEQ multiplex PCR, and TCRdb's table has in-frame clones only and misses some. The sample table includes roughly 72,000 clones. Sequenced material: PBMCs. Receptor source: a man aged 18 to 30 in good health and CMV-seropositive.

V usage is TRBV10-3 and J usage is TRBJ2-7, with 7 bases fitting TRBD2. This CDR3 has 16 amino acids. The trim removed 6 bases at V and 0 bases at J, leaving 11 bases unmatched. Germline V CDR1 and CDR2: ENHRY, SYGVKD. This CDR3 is CAISYGGGRSSYEQYF. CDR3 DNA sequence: TGTGCCATCAGCTATGGCGGGGGTCGGAGCTCCTACGAGCAGTACTTC.

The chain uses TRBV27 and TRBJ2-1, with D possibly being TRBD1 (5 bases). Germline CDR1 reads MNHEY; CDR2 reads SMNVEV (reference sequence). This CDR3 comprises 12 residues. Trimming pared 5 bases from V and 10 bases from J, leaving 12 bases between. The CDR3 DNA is TGTGCCAGCAGTAATTGGAAGGGGGAGCAGTTCTTC. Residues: CASSNWKGEQFF.

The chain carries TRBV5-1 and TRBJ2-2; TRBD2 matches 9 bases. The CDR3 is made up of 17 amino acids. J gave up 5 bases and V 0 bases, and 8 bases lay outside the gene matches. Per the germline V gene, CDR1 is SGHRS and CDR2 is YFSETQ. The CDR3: CASSLDSAGGSTGELFF. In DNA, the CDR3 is TGCGCCAGCAGCTTGGATTCCGCGGGGGGGAGTACCGGGGAGCTGTTTTTT.

This chain's CDR3 is CARPPRGGTGDTEAFF. The CDR3 nucleotides are TGTGCCAGGCCGCCCCGGGGTGGGACAGGGGACACTGAAGCTTTCTTT. The J gene is TRBJ1-1, the V gene TRBV19, with 10 bases lining up with TRBD1. Germline lookup yields CDR1 LNHDA and CDR2 SQIVND (reference sequence). V lost 9 bases, J lost 3 bases, and 13 bases stayed unmatched. The CDR3 loop spans 16 amino acids.

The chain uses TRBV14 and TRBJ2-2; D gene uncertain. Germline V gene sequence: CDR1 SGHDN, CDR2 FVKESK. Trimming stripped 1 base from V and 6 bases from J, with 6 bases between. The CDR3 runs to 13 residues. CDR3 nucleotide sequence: TGTGCCAGCAGCCAAGTCGGGTCCGGGGAGCTGTTTTTT. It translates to CASSQVGSGELFF.

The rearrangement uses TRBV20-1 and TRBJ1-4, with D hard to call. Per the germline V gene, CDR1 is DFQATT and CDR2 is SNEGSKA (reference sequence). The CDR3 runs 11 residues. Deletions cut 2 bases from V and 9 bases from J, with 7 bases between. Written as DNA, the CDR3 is TGCAGTGCTAGATCGACTCAAAAACTGTTTTTT. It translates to CSARSTQKLFF.

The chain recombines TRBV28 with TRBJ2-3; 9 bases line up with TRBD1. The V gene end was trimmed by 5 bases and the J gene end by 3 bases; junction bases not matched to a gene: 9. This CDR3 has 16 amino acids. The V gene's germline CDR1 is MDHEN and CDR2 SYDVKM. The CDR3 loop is CASSRSGTGLTDTQYF. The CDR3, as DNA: TGTGCCAGCAGTAGGTCCGGGACAGGGTTAACAGATACGCAGTATTTT.

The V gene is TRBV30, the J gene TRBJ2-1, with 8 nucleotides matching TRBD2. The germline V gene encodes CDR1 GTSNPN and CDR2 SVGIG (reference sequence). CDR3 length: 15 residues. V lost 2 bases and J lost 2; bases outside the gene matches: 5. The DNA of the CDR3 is TGTGCCTGGAGTAAACGGGGGGGGGCCTACAATGAGCAGTTCTTC. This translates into CAWSKRGGAYNEQFF.

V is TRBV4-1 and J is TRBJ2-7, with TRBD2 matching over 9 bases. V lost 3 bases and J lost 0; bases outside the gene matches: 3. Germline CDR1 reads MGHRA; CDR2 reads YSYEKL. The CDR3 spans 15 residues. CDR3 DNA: TGCGCCAGCAGCCAGGTAGCGGGAGCCTCCTACGAGCAGTACTTC. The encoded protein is CASSQVAGASYEQYF.